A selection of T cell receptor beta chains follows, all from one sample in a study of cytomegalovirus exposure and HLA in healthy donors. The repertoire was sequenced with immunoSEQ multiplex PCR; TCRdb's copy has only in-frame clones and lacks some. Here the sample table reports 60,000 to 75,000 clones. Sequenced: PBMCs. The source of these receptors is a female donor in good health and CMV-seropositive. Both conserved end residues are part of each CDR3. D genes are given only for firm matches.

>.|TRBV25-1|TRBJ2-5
TGTGCCAGCAGTGTAGCCAGGGGACAAGAGACCCAGTACTTC
CASSVARGQETQYF
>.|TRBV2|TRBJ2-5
TGTGCCAGCAGTGAGCCGATTTTGGCAGGGCAAGAGACCCAGTACTTC
CASSEPILAGQETQYF
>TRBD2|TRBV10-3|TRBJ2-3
TGTGCCATCAGTGCGGGACTAGCCACAGATACGCAGTATTTT
CAISAGLATDTQYF
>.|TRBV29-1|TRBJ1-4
TGCAGCGTTTCCAGGTTCGATGAAAAACTGTTTTTT
CSVSRFDEKLFF
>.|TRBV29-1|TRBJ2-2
TGCAGCGTTACGGGACTTCAAGACACCGGGGAGCTGTTTTTT
CSVTGLQDTGELFF
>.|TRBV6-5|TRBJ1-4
TGTGCCAGCAGTTCCGGACTTGCAACTAATGAAAAACTGTTTTTT
CASSSGLATNEKLFF
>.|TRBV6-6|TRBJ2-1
TGTGCCAGCAGTAACCGGGTCCTGGAACACAATGAGCAGTTCTTC
CASSNRVLEHNEQFF
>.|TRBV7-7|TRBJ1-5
TGTGCTAGCAGCTTAGTGGTCGGGTACAATCAGCCCCAGCATTTT
CASSLVVGYNQPQHF
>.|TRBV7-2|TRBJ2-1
TGTGCCAGCAGCTTACAGGGGACCTCCTACAATGAGCAGTTCTTC
CASSLQGTSYNEQFF
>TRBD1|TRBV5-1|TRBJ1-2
TGCGCCAGCAGCTTGGCGCAGGGGGCTTCCTATGGCTACACCTTC
CASSLAQGASYGYTF
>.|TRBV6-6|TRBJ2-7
TGTGCCAGCAAATTTAAGGTCGACGGGTCCTACGAGCAGTACTTC
CASKFKVDGSYEQYF
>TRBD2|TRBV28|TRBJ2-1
TGTGCCAGCAGTTCGACGGGACTAGCGGGAGTGTACAATGAGCAGTTCTTC
CASSSTGLAGVYNEQFF
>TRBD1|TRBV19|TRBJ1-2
TGTGCCAGTAGTAGGACAGGGCGCGAGTATGGCTACACCTTC
CASSRTGREYGYTF
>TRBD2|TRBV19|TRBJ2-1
TGTGCCAGTAGTAGGCGGACTAGCGGGGGGGTCGGTGAGCAGTTCTTC
CASSRRTSGGVGEQFF
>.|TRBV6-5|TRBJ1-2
TGTGCCAGCAGTTACTCGATCTCCGGGGGGTATGGCTACACCTTC
CASSYSISGGYGYTF
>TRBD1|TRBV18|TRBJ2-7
TGTGCCAGCTCACCGGGAACAGGGGTCGCTGTTGAGCAGTACTTC
CASSPGTGVAVEQYF
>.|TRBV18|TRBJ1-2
TGTGCCAGCTCACCCTCAGGGAACTATGGCTACACCTTC
CASSPSGNYGYTF
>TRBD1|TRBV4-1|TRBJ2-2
TGCGCCAGCAGCCAATTAGGGGGCATATCCGGGGAGCTGTTTTTT
CASSQLGGISGELFF
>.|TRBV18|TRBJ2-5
TGTGCCAGCTCACCACCGTCGTCAGCTGGCGGGGAGACCCAGTACTTC
CASSPPSSAGGETQYF
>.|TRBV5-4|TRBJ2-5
TGTGCCAGCAGCTTGGGGGCATCCACCCCATACTTC
CASSLGASTPYF
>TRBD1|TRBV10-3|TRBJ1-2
TGTGCCATCAGTGGTTTTTGGGACAGCCGTGAGGGCTACACCTTC
CAISGFWDSREGYTF
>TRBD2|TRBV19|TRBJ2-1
TGTGCCAGTAGTATAACACTAGCGGGAGGGCCGGGTAATGAGCAGTTCTTC
CASSITLAGGPGNEQFF